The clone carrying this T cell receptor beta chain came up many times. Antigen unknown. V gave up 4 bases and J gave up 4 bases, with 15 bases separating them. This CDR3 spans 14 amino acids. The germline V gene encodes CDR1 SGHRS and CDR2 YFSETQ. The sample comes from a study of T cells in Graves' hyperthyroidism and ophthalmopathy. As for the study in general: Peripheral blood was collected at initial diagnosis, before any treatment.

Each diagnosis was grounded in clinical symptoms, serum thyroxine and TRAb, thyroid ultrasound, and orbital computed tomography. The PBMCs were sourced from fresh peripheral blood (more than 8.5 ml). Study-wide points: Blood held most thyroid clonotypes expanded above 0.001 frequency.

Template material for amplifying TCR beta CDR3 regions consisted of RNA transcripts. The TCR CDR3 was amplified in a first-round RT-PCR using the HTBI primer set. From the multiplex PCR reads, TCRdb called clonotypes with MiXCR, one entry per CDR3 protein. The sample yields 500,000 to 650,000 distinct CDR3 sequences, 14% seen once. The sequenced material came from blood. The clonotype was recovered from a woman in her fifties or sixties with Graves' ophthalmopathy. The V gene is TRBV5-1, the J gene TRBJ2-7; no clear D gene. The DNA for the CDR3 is TGCGCCAGCAGCACCGAACCGGACGGGTACGAGCAGTACTTC. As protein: CASSTEPDGYEQYF.